Listed below are T cell receptor beta chains from one sample, sequenced in a study of identical twins. TCRdb analysed the 5' RACE reads with MiXCR anew, one entry per CDR3 protein. In the table there are hundreds of thousands of distinct CDR3 sequences, around 6% of which are singletons. The sequenced material came from naive T cells sorted from blood. These receptors were obtained from a man between 18 and 29 years old in good health. The CDR3 runs from the conserved cysteine through the conserved F or W. Each record gives: D gene, clone size, J gene, V gene, CDR3 protein, CDR3 DNA. The D gene is left open where the match is weak. Only part of the rows carry a size: once, few, many, or a class if the clone is expanded.

>-|many|TRBJ2-1|TRBV7-2
CASSQDSHISNEQFF
TGTGCCAGCAGCCAGGACAGCCACATTTCCAATGAGCAGTTCTTC
>-|few|TRBJ1-1|TRBV19
CASRHRFPAGRGNTEAFF
TGTGCCAGTAGACACCGTTTTCCTGCGGGGCGCGGGAACACTGAAGCTTTCTTT
>-|many|TRBJ2-3|TRBV20-1
CSARDPRTDTQYF
TGCAGTGCTAGAGACCCCCGCACAGATACGCAGTATTTT
>-|few|TRBJ2-3|TRBV11-2
CASSLGRHSTDTQYF
TGTGCCAGCAGCTTAGGTCGGCACAGCACAGATACGCAGTATTTT
>TRBD2|many|TRBJ2-3|TRBV10-3
CATLTSGSPDTQYF
TGTGCCACCCTGACTAGCGGGAGCCCAGATACGCAGTATTTT
>TRBD2|-|TRBJ2-2|TRBV25-1
CASFPGAGGGTGELFF
TGTGCCAGCTTCCCCGGAGCGGGAGGTGGGACCGGGGAGCTGTTTTTT
>-|-|TRBJ1-5|TRBV18
CASSQGRGDQPQHF
TGTGCCAGCTCACAAGGACGGGGGGATCAGCCCCAGCATTTT
>-|many|TRBJ2-2|TRBV12-3/TRBV12-4
CASSFDSATGELFF
TGTGCCAGCAGTTTCGACTCCGCCACCGGGGAGCTGTTTTTT
>-|few|TRBJ2-4|TRBV30
CAWSPTGAVGRENIQYF
TGTGCCTGGAGCCCTACGGGGGCAGTTGGGAGGGAAAACATTCAGTACTTC
>-|many|TRBJ1-1|TRBV25-1
CASSGHSEAFF
TGTGCCAGCAGTGGGCACTCTGAAGCTTTCTTT